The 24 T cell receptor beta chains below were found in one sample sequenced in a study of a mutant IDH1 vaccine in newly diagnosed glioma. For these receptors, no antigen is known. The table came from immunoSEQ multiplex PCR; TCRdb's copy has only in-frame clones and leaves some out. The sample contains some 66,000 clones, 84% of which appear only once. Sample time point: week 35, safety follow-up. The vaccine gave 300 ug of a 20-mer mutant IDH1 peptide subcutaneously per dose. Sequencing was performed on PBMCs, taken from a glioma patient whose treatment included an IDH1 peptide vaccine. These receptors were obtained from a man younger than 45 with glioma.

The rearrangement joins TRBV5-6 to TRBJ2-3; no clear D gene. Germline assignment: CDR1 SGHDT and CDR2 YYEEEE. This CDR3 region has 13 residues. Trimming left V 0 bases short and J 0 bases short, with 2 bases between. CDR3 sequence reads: CASSLGSTDTQYF. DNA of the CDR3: TGTGCCAGCAGCTTGGGCAGCACAGATACGCAGTATTTT. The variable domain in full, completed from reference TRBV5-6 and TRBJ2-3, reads DAGVTQSPTHLIKTRGQQVTLRCSPKSGHDTVSWYQQALGQGPQFIFQYYEEEERQRGNFPDRFSGHQFPNYSSELNVNALLLGDSALYLCASSLGSTDTQYFGPGTRLTVL.

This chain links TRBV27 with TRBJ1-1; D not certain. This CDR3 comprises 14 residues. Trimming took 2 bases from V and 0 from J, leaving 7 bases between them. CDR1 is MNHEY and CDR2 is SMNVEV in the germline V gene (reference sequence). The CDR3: CASSLNVMNTEAFF. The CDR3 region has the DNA TGTGCCAGCAGTTTAAATGTAATGAACACTGAAGCTTTCTTT.

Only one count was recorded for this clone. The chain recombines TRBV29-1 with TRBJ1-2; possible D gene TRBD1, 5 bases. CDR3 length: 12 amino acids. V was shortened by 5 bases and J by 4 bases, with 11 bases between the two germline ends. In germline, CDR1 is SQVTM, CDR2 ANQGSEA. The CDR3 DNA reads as TGCAGCGTTTTTGGACAATTCTATGGCTACACCTTC. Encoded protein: CSVFGQFYGYTF.

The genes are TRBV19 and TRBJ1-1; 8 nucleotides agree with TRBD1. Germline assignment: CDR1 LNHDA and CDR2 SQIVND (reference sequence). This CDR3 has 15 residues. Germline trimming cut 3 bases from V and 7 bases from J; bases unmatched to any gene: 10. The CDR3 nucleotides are TGTGCCAGTAGTATCCGCAGGGGGCGCCGGGATGAAGCTTTCTTT. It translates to CASSIRRGRRDEAFF.

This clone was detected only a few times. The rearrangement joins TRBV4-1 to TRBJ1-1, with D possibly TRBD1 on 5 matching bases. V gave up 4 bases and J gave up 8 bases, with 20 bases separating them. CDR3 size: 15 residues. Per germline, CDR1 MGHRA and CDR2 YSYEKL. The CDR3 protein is CASSLFNDAGREAFF. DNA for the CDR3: TGCGCCAGCAGCCTATTCAATGACGCAGGGCGGGAAGCTTTCTTT.

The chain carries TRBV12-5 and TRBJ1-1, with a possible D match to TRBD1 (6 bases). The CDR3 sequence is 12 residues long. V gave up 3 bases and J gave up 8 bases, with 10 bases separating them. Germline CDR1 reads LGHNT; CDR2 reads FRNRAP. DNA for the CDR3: TGTGCTAGTGGTTTTGGGGGCCGAGAAGCTTTCTTT. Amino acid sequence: CASGFGGREAFF.

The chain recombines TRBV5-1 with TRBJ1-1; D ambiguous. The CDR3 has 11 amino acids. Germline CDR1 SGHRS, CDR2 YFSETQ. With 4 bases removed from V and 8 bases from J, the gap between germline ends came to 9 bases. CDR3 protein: CASSNTEEAFF. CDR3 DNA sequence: TGCGCCAGCAGCAACACAGAAGAAGCTTTCTTT. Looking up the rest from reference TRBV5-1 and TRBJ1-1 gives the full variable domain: KAGVTQTPRYLIKTRGQQVTLSCSPISGHRSVSWYQQTPGQGLQFLFEYFSETQRNKGNFPGRFSGRQFSNSRSEMNVSTLELGDSALYLCASSNTEEAFFGQGTRLTVV.

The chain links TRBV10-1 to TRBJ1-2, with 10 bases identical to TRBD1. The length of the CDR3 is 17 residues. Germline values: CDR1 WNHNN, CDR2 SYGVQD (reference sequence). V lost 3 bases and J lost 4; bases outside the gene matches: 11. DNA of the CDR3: TGCGCCAGCAGTGAATCTCCGGGACAGGGGAAAGGCTATGGCTACACCTTC. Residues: CASSESPGQGKGYGYTF.

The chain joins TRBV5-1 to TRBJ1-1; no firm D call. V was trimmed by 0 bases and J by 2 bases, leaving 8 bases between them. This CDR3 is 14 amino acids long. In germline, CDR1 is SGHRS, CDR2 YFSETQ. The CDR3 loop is CASSLGTSNTEAFF. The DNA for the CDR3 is TGCGCCAGCAGCTTGGGTACATCCAACACTGAAGCTTTCTTT. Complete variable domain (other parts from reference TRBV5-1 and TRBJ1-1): KAGVTQTPRYLIKTRGQQVTLSCSPISGHRSVSWYQQTPGQGLQFLFEYFSETQRNKGNFPGRFSGRQFSNSRSEMNVSTLELGDSALYLCASSLGTSNTEAFFGQGTRLTVV.

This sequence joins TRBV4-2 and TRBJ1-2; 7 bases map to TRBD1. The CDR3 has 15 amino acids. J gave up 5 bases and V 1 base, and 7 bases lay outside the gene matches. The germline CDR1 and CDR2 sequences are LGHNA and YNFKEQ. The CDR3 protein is CASSQAFGRGYGYTF. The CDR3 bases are TGTGCCAGCAGCCAAGCTTTTGGCAGGGGGTATGGCTACACCTTC.

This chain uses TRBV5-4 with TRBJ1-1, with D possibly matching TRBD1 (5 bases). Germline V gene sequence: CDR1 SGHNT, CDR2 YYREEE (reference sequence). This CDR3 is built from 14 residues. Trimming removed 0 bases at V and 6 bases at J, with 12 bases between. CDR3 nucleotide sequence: TGTGCCAGCAGCTTGGTTGGGGAAGGGGCTGAAGCTTTCTTT. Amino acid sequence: CASSLVGEGAEAFF.

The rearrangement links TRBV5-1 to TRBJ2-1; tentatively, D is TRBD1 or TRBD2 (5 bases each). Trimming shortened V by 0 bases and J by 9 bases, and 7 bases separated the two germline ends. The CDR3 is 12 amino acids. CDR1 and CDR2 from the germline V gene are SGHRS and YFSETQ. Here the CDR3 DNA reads TGCGCCAGCAGCTTGGGGGGGACTGAGCAGTTCTTC. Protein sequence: CASSLGGTEQFF.

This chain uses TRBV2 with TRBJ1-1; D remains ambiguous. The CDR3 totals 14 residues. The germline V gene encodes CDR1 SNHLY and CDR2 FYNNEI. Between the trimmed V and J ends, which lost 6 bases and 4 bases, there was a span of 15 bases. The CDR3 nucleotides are TGTGCCAGCAGGGACGGGGTTTTGGCCACTGAAGCTTTCTTT. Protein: CASRDGVLATEAFF.

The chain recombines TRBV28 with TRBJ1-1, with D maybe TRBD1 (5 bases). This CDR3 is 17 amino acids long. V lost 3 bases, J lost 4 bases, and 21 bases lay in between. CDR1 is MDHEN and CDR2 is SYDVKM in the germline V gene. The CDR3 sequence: CASSLGGTIGWSTEAFF. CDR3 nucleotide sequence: TGTGCCAGCAGTTTGGGGGGGACGATCGGATGGAGCACTGAAGCTTTCTTT.

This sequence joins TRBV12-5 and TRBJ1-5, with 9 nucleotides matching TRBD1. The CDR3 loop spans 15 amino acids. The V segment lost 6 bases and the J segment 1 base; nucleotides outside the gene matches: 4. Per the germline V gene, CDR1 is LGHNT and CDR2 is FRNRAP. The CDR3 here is CASGGTGRSNQPQHF. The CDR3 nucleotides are TGTGCTAGTGGCGGGACAGGGAGGAGCAATCAGCCCCAGCATTTT.

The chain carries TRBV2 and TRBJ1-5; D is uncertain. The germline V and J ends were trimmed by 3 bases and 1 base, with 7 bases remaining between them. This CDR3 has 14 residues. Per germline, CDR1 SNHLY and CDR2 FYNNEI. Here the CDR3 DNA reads TGTGCCAGCAGTGATTGGGGAAGCAATCAGCCCCAGCATTTT. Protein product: CASSDWGSNQPQHF.

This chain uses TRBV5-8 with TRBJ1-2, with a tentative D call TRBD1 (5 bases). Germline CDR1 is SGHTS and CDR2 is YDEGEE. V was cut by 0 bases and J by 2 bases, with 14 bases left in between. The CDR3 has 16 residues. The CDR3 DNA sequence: TGTGCCAGCAGCTTGGGCGGGGCAACACCAAACTATGGCTACACCTTC. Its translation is CASSLGGATPNYGYTF.

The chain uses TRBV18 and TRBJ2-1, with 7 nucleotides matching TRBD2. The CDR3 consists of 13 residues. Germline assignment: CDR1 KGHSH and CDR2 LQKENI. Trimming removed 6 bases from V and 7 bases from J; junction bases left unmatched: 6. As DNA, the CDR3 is TGTGCCAGCTCCCGGGGGGAGCGGAATGAGCAGTTCTTC. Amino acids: CASSRGERNEQFF.

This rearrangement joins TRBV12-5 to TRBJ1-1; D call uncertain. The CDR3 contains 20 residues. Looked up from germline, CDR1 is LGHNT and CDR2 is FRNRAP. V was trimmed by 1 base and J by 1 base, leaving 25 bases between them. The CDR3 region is CASGLGPRVSQLDGNTEAFF. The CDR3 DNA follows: TGTGCTAGTGGTTTGGGGCCCCGGGTTAGTCAGTTGGATGGGAACACTGAAGCTTTCTTT.

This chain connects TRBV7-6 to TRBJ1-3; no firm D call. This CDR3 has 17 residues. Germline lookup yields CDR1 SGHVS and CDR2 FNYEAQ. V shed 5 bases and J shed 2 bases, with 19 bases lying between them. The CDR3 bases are TGTGCCAGCAGCCCCTTAGACCCCCACTTCCCTGGAAACACCATATATTTT. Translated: CASSPLDPHFPGNTIYF.

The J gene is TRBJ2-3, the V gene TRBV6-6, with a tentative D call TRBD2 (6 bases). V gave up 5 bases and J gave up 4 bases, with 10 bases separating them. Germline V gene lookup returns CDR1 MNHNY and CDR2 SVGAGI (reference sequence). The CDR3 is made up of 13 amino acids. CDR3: CASSPLAPDTQYF. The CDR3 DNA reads TGTGCCAGCAGTCCACTAGCTCCAGATACGCAGTATTTT.

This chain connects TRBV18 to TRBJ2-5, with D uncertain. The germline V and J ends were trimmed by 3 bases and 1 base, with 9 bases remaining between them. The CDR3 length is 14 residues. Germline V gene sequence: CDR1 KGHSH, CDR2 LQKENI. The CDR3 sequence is CASSPARLQETQYF. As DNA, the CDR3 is TGTGCCAGCTCACCCGCGCGGCTCCAAGAGACCCAGTACTTC.

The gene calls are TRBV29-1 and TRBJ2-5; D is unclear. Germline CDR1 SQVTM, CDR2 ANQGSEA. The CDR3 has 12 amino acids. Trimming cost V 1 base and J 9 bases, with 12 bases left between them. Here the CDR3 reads CSVEGRRGSQYF. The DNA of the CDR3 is TGCAGCGTTGAAGGACGACGTGGGTCCCAGTACTTC.

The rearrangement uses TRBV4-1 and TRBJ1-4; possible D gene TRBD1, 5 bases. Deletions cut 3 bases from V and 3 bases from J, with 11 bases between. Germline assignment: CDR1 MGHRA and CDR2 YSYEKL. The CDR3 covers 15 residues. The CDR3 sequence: CASSQGQASNEKLFF. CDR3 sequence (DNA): TGCGCCAGCAGCCAGGGGCAGGCCTCTAATGAAAAACTGTTTTTT.